The 27 T cell receptor beta chains listed next were all sequenced from one sample in a study of CD8 T cells in ankylosing spondylitis. TCRdb ran MiXCR on the 5' RACE reads and lists one entry per CDR3 protein. The sample includes hundreds of thousands of distinct CDR3 sequences, over 15% of them seen just once. The source material was blood, either unsorted or a sorted T cell fraction (not recorded which). The receptors derive from a male donor with ankylosing spondylitis or in good health (not recorded which).

The rearrangement links TRBV5-1 to TRBJ1-6; 10 bases match TRBD1. The CDR3 sequence is 15 residues long. CDR1 SGHRS and CDR2 YFSETQ come from the germline V gene. V was clipped by 1 base and J by 10 bases; unmatched bases: 5. The CDR3 nucleotides read TGCGCCAGCAGCTTGTTTGGGGACAGGGGATCACCCCTCCACTTT. Translation: CASSLFGDRGSPLHF.

The chain has TRBV20-1 and TRBJ1-5; D unresolved. Germline loops: CDR1 DFQATT, CDR2 SNEGSKA (reference sequence). This CDR3 contains 14 residues. V lost 6 bases and J lost 8, with 20 bases in between. The CDR3 DNA sequence: TGCAGTGCCACCGCGGCCGTGGCGGCGGAGCCCCAGCATTTT. This codes for CSATAAVAAEPQHF.

This sequence joins TRBV9 and TRBJ2-2, with 8 bases identical to TRBD1. With 4 bases clipped from V and 1 base from J, the junction kept 6 bases outside the gene matches. The CDR3 runs 16 residues. Germline V gives CDR1 SGDLS, CDR2 YYNGEE. This CDR3 is CASSPRTGLNTGELFF. The CDR3 DNA is TGTGCCAGCAGCCCTCGGACAGGGTTGAACACCGGGGAGCTGTTTTTT.

The chain is built from TRBV27 and TRBJ1-6, with D possibly being TRBD1 (5 bases). Trimming took 5 bases from V and 9 from J, leaving 11 bases between them. The CDR3 has 13 residues. Germline V gene data show CDR1 as MNHEY and CDR2 as SMNVEV (reference sequence). In nucleotides, the CDR3 is TGTGCCAGCAGTCAGGGTCGGGGTTCACCCCTCCACTTT. Its protein is CASSQGRGSPLHF.

This clonotype was counted at least ten times. This chain connects TRBV5-1 to TRBJ1-5; D possibly corresponds to TRBD1 (6 bases). The germline V and J ends were trimmed by 4 bases and 4 bases, with 9 bases remaining between them. Germline CDR1 is SGHRS and CDR2 is YFSETQ. The length of the CDR3 is 13 residues. The CDR3 loop reads CASSQGPNQPQHF. DNA for the CDR3: TGCGCCAGCAGCCAGGGGCCGAATCAGCCCCAGCATTTT.

This chain connects TRBV10-3 to TRBJ2-3, with TRBD1 as a possible D gene (5 bases). V lost 5 bases and J lost 3, with 9 bases in between. Germline CDR1 reads ENHRY; CDR2 reads SYGVKD. This CDR3 spans 13 amino acids. CDR3 bases: TGTGCCATCAGTAGCCAGGGAACAGATACGCAGTATTTT. Translated, it gives CAISSQGTDTQYF.

This clonotype turned up a few times. The junction differs from germline at one of its ends, possibly a read error. The chain links TRBV27 to TRBJ2-1; D unresolved. This CDR3 contains 14 residues. The V gene's germline CDR1 is MNHEY and CDR2 SMNVEV (reference sequence). The CDR3 DNA follows: TGTGCCAGCAGTTTATCGGTTGGGTACACTGAGCAGTTCTTC. Amino acids: CASSLSVGYTEQFF.

This clonotype was picked up a small number of times. V usage is TRBV20-1 and J usage is TRBJ2-1; D ambiguous. Deletions cut 0 bases from V and 10 bases from J, with 7 bases between. This CDR3 is 11 amino acids long. CDR1 DFQATT and CDR2 SNEGSKA come from the germline V gene (reference sequence). The CDR3 DNA reads as TGCAGTGCTAGAGATCAGAGAGAGCAGTTCTTC. Its translation: CSARDQREQFF.

This clonotype was recorded a few times. The chain links TRBV5-1 to TRBJ2-3; 10 bases match TRBD1. Germline-derived CDR1 and CDR2 are SGHRS and YFSETQ. This CDR3 comprises 15 residues. V lost 6 bases to trimming and J lost 2 bases; unmatched junction nucleotides: 6. CDR3 loop: CASTPGQGDTDTQYF. The CDR3 DNA reads TGCGCCAGCACCCCAGGACAGGGGGACACAGATACGCAGTATTTT.

This rearrangement joins TRBV5-4 to TRBJ1-6; 9 bases are a match to TRBD1. Germline CDR1 and CDR2: SGHNT and YYREEE (reference sequence). The CDR3 extends over 18 amino acids. Unmatched junction bases numbered 8, after V lost 4 bases and J lost 0 bases. The CDR3 loop is CASSGRGQGSSYNSPLHF. The CDR3 region has the DNA TGTGCCAGCAGCGGAAGAGGACAGGGGAGCTCCTATAATTCACCCCTCCACTTT.

Only a few counts were recorded for this clonotype. This chain links TRBV6-1 with TRBJ1-2; D not certain. Germline values: CDR1 MNHNS, CDR2 SASEGT. This CDR3 spans 14 amino acids. V was trimmed by 7 bases and J by 7 bases, leaving 19 bases between them. CDR3 loop: CASMVLGSLIGYTF. The CDR3 DNA is TGTGCCAGCATGGTGTTGGGAAGTCTTATTGGCTACACCTTC.

The gene calls are TRBV15 and TRBJ2-5; D is undetermined. V was pared by 5 bases and J by 4 bases, with 8 bases between. The CDR3 spans 12 residues. Germline-derived CDR1 and CDR2 are LNHNV and YYDKDF (reference sequence). CDR3 sequence: CATSRGLETQYF. The CDR3 nucleotides are TGTGCCACCAGCCGAGGTCTAGAGACCCAGTACTTC.

V is TRBV7-2 and J is TRBJ2-7, with D possibly matching TRBD1 (5 bases). There are 14 residues in the CDR3. Germline CDR1 and CDR2: SGHTA and FQGNSA. Trimming took 2 bases from V and 0 from J, leaving 8 bases between them. In DNA, the CDR3 is TGTGCCAGCAGCTTAACCAGGGCCTCCTACGAGCAGTACGTC. As protein: CASSLTRASYEQYV.

Many counts were recorded for this clonotype. The CDR3 bases are TGCAGTGCTCCTACGACTTTTAGAAACATTCAGTACTTC. It yields the protein CSAPTTFRNIQYF. This rearrangement joins TRBV20-1 to TRBJ2-4; D remains ambiguous. From germline, CDR1 is DFQATT and CDR2 SNEGSKA (reference sequence). V was pared by 5 bases and J by 6 bases, with 14 bases between. There are 13 residues in the CDR3.

This clonotype was seen a handful of times. The V gene is TRBV7-9, the J gene TRBJ1-4; 8 bases are a match to TRBD1. Germline loops: CDR1 SEHNR, CDR2 FQNEAQ (reference sequence). This CDR3 is built from 15 residues. After removal of 3 bases from V and 5 bases from J, the junction contained 5 bases not matched to a gene. Written as DNA, the CDR3 is TGTGCCAGCAGCTTCAGCGGGGACAGGAATGAAAAACTGTTTTTT. Encoded protein: CASSFSGDRNEKLFF.

This clonotype has more than one count but fewer than ten. The CDR3 DNA is TGTGCCAGCAGCTCTATAATAGCGGGCCTCTCCTACAATGAGCAGTTCTTC. This sequence encodes CASSSIIAGLSYNEQFF. The chain joins TRBV7-9 to TRBJ2-1; 7 bases agree with TRBD2. There are 17 residues in the CDR3. V lost 4 bases to trimming and J lost 0 bases; unmatched junction nucleotides: 9. Germline loops: CDR1 SEHNR, CDR2 FQNEAQ (reference sequence).

J is TRBJ2-5 and V is TRBV7-8; TRBD1 is a possible D gene (5 bases). CDR3 size: 15 residues. With 1 base removed from V and 1 base from J, the gap between germline ends came to 10 bases. Germline assignment: CDR1 SGHVS and CDR2 FQNEAQ. The CDR3: CASSLGQGFQETQYF. DNA of the CDR3: TGTGCCAGCAGCTTAGGTCAGGGTTTCCAAGAGACCCAGTACTTC.

This chain connects TRBV20-1 to TRBJ2-5, with 11 bases identical to TRBD2. The V gene end was trimmed by 3 bases and the J gene end by 3 bases; junction bases not matched to a gene: 9. CDR1 DFQATT and CDR2 SNEGSKA come from the germline V gene (reference sequence). This CDR3 contains 16 residues. CDR3 protein: CSARIAGGLIKETQYF. The CDR3 nucleotides read TGCAGTGCTAGGATAGCGGGGGGGCTAATCAAAGAGACCCAGTACTTC.

This clonotype occurred many times. The CDR3 nucleotides are TGTGCCAGTAGTATACGGCCCAGGTCGGAGACCCAGTACTTC. Its protein product is CASSIRPRSETQYF. The V and J genes are TRBV19 and TRBJ2-5; D unclear. The CDR3 is 14 amino acids. Trimming stripped 2 bases from V and 5 bases from J, with 12 bases between. CDR1 and CDR2 (germline): LNHDA, SQIVND (reference sequence).

The sample holds a few counts of this clonotype. The V call is TRBV7-9, the J call TRBJ2-1; D gene uncertain. V was shortened by 5 bases and J by 9 bases, with 11 bases between the two germline ends. The CDR3 runs to 12 residues. Germline loops: CDR1 SEHNR, CDR2 FQNEAQ (reference sequence). The CDR3 is CASSPSVSEQFF. As DNA, the CDR3 is TGTGCCAGCAGCCCCTCTGTTAGTGAGCAGTTCTTC.

This clonotype was seen only a few times. The chain links TRBV27 to TRBJ2-5, with TRBD2 identical over 13 bases. V lost 5 bases and J lost 1; bases outside the gene matches: 4. This CDR3 region has 16 residues. Germline lookup yields CDR1 MNHEY and CDR2 SMNVEV (reference sequence). The CDR3 here is CASSPRTSGGQETQYF. CDR3 in DNA: TGTGCCAGCAGTCCAAGGACTAGCGGGGGCCAAGAGACCCAGTACTTC.

The chain employs TRBV24-1 and TRBJ2-5, with D maybe TRBD2 (5 bases). Germline loops: CDR1 KGHDR, CDR2 SFDVKD. The CDR3 extends over 13 amino acids. Trimming pared 3 bases from V and 2 bases from J, leaving 6 bases between. The CDR3 DNA is TGTGCCACCAGTGATCCGGGACAAGAGACCCAGTACTTC. It translates to CATSDPGQETQYF.

CDR3: CASSYGTSGIPDTQYF. In DNA, the CDR3 is TGTGCCAGCAGTTACGGGACTAGCGGGATTCCAGATACGCAGTATTTT. The chain carries TRBV6-5 and TRBJ2-3; 13 positions agree with TRBD2. The CDR3 is 16 residues long. Trimming at V came to 2 bases and at J to 4 bases, leaving 3 bases not matched to a gene. Germline V CDR1 and CDR2: MNHEY, SVGAGI.

A note on this clonotype: A junction boundary mismatches the germline segment, possibly from a read error. The chain couples TRBV7-2 to TRBJ1-5; D remains ambiguous. CDR1 is SGHTA and CDR2 is FQGNSA in the germline V gene. There are 15 residues in the CDR3. The CDR3, as DNA: TGTGCCAGCAGCTTAGTTGCGGGAAGTCGTCAGCCCCAGCAATTT. Residues: CASSLVAGSRQPQQF.

On this clonotype: An end of the junction does not agree with germline; a read error may underlie this. V gene TRBV4-2 combines with J gene TRBJ2-3; maybe TRBD1 (6 bases). CDR1 and CDR2 from the germline V gene are LGHNA and YNFKEQ. The CDR3 loop spans 20 amino acids. CDR3 bases: TGTGCCAGCAACCAAGATCCCGGGAAAACAGGGAGTGGGAGCACAGATACGCAGTATTTT. Amino acids: CASNQDPGKTGSGSTDTQYF.

This clonotype was counted at least ten times. The chain employs TRBV24-1 and TRBJ2-1, with unresolved D. The V gene lost 5 bases and the J gene lost 9 bases, with 10 bases spanning the gap. The CDR3 is 12 residues long. Germline V CDR1 and CDR2: KGHDR, SFDVKD. The CDR3: CATSVGKGEQFF. The CDR3 DNA sequence: TGTGCCACCAGTGTCGGTAAGGGTGAGCAGTTCTTC.

This clonotype was recorded a few times. J is TRBJ2-1 and V is TRBV29-1; possible D gene TRBD2, 5 bases. Between the trimmed V and J ends, which lost 6 bases and 0 bases, there was a span of 15 bases. The germline V gene has CDR1 SQVTM and CDR2 ANQGSEA. This CDR3 comprises 15 residues. This CDR3 is CSVSTGMSSYNEQFF. CDR3 DNA sequence: TGCAGCGTGTCAACCGGGATGAGCTCCTACAATGAGCAGTTCTTC.